Shown below are 32 T cell receptor beta chains from a single sample sequenced in a study of cytomegalovirus exposure and HLA in healthy donors. Both 60 Vbeta primers and 13 Jbeta primers went into the PCR. Generated by immunoSEQ multiplex PCR, the TCRdb table keeps only in-frame clones and is missing some. The sample yields 150,000 to 200,000 clones, around 80% seen once. The specimen sequenced was PBMCs. Receptors originate from a woman aged 40 to 50 in good health and CMV-seropositive.

This chain links TRBV6-1 with TRBJ1-1; D gene unclear. The CDR3 extends over 13 amino acids. The V gene lost 5 bases and the J gene lost 1 base, with 8 bases spanning the gap. Germline V gives CDR1 MNHNS, CDR2 SASEGT. This chain's CDR3 is CASSSLKNTEAFF. CDR3 nucleotide sequence: TGTGCCAGCAGTTCACTCAAGAACACTGAAGCTTTCTTT.

V is TRBV7-8 and J is TRBJ1-5; D uncertain. Trimming stripped 2 bases from V and 7 bases from J, with 9 bases between. There are 13 residues in the CDR3. The V gene's germline CDR1 is SGHVS and CDR2 FQNEAQ. CDR3 protein: CASSLTGGQPQHF. CDR3 nucleotide sequence: TGTGCCAGCAGCTTAACGGGAGGGCAGCCCCAGCATTTT.

This clone was counted once. This rearrangement joins TRBV7-9 to TRBJ2-1; TRBD2 is a possible D gene (5 bases). Germline V CDR1 and CDR2: SEHNR, FQNEAQ (reference sequence). This CDR3 is built from 14 residues. V dropped 1 base and J dropped 10 bases, with 14 bases sitting between them. Here the CDR3 DNA reads TGTGCCAGCAGCTTAGTTTCGGGATTTAACGAGCAGTTCTTC. It encodes CASSLVSGFNEQFF.

The chain joins TRBV13 to TRBJ2-3; 8 bases are shared with TRBD2. This CDR3 spans 15 amino acids. Germline V lookup: CDR1 PRHDT, CDR2 FYEKMQ (reference sequence). The ends lost 3 bases at V and 8 bases at J; junction bases unmatched: 10. CDR3 nucleotides: TGTGCCAGCAGCTTTAACGGGAGGGCCAGCGGTACGCAGTATTTT. The encoded protein is CASSFNGRASGTQYF.

The gene calls are TRBV6-1 and TRBJ2-5; TRBD1 might be the D (6 bases). CDR1 is MNHNS and CDR2 is SASEGT in the germline V gene. The CDR3 is made up of 14 amino acids. The germline V and J ends were trimmed by 7 bases and 5 bases, with 17 bases remaining between them. The DNA for the CDR3 is TGTGCCAGCACCCCACAGGGTTTTATGGAGACCCAGTACTTC. Its protein product is CASTPQGFMETQYF.

The gene calls are TRBV29-1 and TRBJ2-1, with 9 positions matching TRBD2. The V gene end was trimmed by 2 bases and the J gene end by 6 bases; junction bases not matched to a gene: 8. The CDR3 totals 15 residues. Germline assignment: CDR1 SQVTM and CDR2 ANQGSEA. The CDR3 here is CSVEYVTSGPNEQFF. For the CDR3, the DNA is TGCAGCGTTGAATACGTGACTAGCGGACCCAATGAGCAGTTCTTC.

The rearrangement uses TRBV28 and TRBJ2-5; 7 bases align to TRBD2. The V gene's germline CDR1 is MDHEN and CDR2 SYDVKM. The V segment lost 6 bases and the J segment 5 bases; nucleotides outside the gene matches: 18. The CDR3 has 17 amino acids. The DNA for the CDR3 is TGTGCCAGCAGCACCGGGTTGGGAGGGGAGGGCCGGGAGACCCAGTACTTC. Residues: CASSTGLGGEGRETQYF. Variable domain in full (rest from reference TRBV28 and TRBJ2-5): DVKVTQSSRYLVKRTGEKVFLECVQDMDHENMFWYRQDPGLGLRLIYFSYDVKMKEKGDIPEGYSVSREKKERFSLILESASTNQTSMYLCASSTGLGGEGRETQYFGPGTRLLVL.

The V call is TRBV5-1, the J call TRBJ2-1, with TRBD2 as a possible D gene (6 bases). Germline V CDR1 and CDR2: SGHRS, YFSETQ. The CDR3 has 16 amino acids. Trimming left V 4 bases short and J 0 bases short, with 14 bases between. CDR3 protein: CASSPSVAVSYNEQFF. CDR3 nucleotides: TGCGCCAGCAGCCCGAGCGTAGCGGTCTCCTACAATGAGCAGTTCTTC.

This clone was recorded only once. V and J are TRBV7-9 and TRBJ2-1, with D unresolved. The CDR3 contains 13 residues. V was trimmed by 1 base and J by 9 bases, leaving 10 bases between them. Germline V gene sequence: CDR1 SEHNR, CDR2 FQNEAQ (reference sequence). The CDR3 protein is CASSLGLVFEQFF. The CDR3 DNA sequence: TGTGCCAGCAGCTTAGGGCTAGTATTTGAGCAGTTCTTC.

This chain uses TRBV4-2 with TRBJ2-2; a possible D gene is TRBD2 (6 bases). The CDR3 runs 16 residues. Germline V lookup: CDR1 LGHNA, CDR2 YNFKEQ. V lost 1 base to trimming and J lost 1 base, with 10 bases between them. The CDR3 loop reads CASSQAGLQNTGELFF. The DNA of the CDR3 is TGTGCCAGCAGCCAAGCGGGACTCCAGAACACCGGGGAGCTGTTTTTT.

The genes are TRBV2 and TRBJ1-1, with no clear D. Germline V gene sequence: CDR1 SNHLY, CDR2 FYNNEI. There are 13 residues in the CDR3. V dropped 4 bases and J dropped 1 base, with 7 bases sitting between them. The CDR3: CASSGPQNTEAFF. CDR3 coding DNA: TGTGCCAGCAGTGGGCCTCAGAACACTGAAGCTTTCTTT.

This clone was recorded once. The rearrangement joins TRBV11-1 to TRBJ2-7; 8 bases align to TRBD2. CDR3 size: 15 residues. Looked up from germline, CDR1 is SGHAT and CDR2 is FQDESV (reference sequence). The J segment lost 4 bases and the V segment lost 7 bases, leaving 12 bases of the junction unmatched. The chain's CDR3 is CASTQQGGRRYEQYF. The DNA of the CDR3 is TGTGCCAGCACCCAACAAGGCGGGAGGAGATACGAGCAGTACTTC.

The rearrangement links TRBV6-5 to TRBJ2-3; the D gene is possibly TRBD2 (6 bases). This CDR3 region has 16 residues. The V gene's germline CDR1 is MNHEY and CDR2 SVGAGI. The germline V and J ends were trimmed by 0 bases and 5 bases, with 15 bases remaining between them. The CDR3 loop reads CASSYSIGRVRDTQYF. DNA of the CDR3: TGTGCCAGCAGTTACTCGATCGGGAGAGTGAGAGATACGCAGTATTTT.

V usage is TRBV4-2 and J usage is TRBJ2-7; TRBD2 aligns across 7 bases. CDR1 and CDR2 (germline): LGHNA, YNFKEQ. The CDR3 has 15 residues. The V segment lost 4 bases and the J segment 0 bases; nucleotides outside the gene matches: 6. The CDR3 protein is CASSPQGGSSYEQYF. In nucleotides, the CDR3 is TGTGCCAGCAGCCCCCAGGGAGGGTCCTCCTACGAGCAGTACTTC.

In this sample, this clone turned up once. The V call is TRBV25-1, the J call TRBJ2-7, with 12 bases fitting TRBD1. The J segment lost 5 bases and the V segment lost 6 bases, leaving 8 bases of the junction unmatched. In germline, CDR1 is MGHDK, CDR2 SYGVNS. There are 15 residues in the CDR3. The CDR3 spells CASRAPGQGAHEQYF. The CDR3 coding sequence is TGTGCCAGCAGGGCCCCGGGACAGGGGGCGCACGAGCAGTACTTC.

V and J are TRBV9 and TRBJ2-3, with TRBD2 matching over 12 bases. There are 18 residues in the CDR3. CDR1 and CDR2 (germline): SGDLS, YYNGEE. V gave up 0 bases and J gave up 4 bases; unmatched junction bases: 9. CDR3: CASSVGTSGKTLADTQYF. CDR3 DNA sequence: TGTGCCAGCAGCGTAGGGACTAGCGGGAAAACGTTAGCAGATACGCAGTATTTT. The full variable domain, with the rest looked up from reference TRBV9 and TRBJ2-3, is DSGVTQTPKHLITATGQRVTLRCSPRSGDLSVYWYQQSLDQGLQFLIQYYNGEERAKGNILERFSAQQFPDLHSELNLSSLELGDSALYFCASSVGTSGKTLADTQYFGPGTRLTVL.

The chain is built from TRBV2 and TRBJ2-3; a possible D gene is TRBD1 (5 bases). The CDR3 consists of 12 residues. Germline assignment: CDR1 SNHLY and CDR2 FYNNEI. V dropped 6 bases and J dropped 5 bases, with 9 bases sitting between them. The CDR3 DNA reads TGTGCCAGCAGGGGGCTAGTAGATACGCAGTATTTT. Its translation: CASRGLVDTQYF.

V is TRBV4-2 and J is TRBJ2-1; D unclear. The ends were cut back, 4 bases at V and 0 bases at J, with 7 bases in the middle. The germline gives CDR1 LGHNA, CDR2 YNFKEQ. The CDR3 has 14 residues. The CDR3 region is CASSPTGSYNEQFF. In DNA, the CDR3 is TGTGCCAGCAGCCCGACGGGCTCCTACAATGAGCAGTTCTTC.

The chain combines TRBV4-2 with TRBJ2-7, with 7 bases matching TRBD1. The CDR3 has 14 amino acids. Unmatched junction bases numbered 3, after V lost 4 bases and J lost 0 bases. The germline V gene has CDR1 LGHNA and CDR2 YNFKEQ. The CDR3 nucleotides read TGTGCCAGCAGCCCGAACAGGGGCTCCTACGAGCAGTACTTC. This sequence encodes CASSPNRGSYEQYF.

J is TRBJ2-3 and V is TRBV7-2, with TRBD2 identical over 7 bases. The CDR3 length is 15 residues. Trimming cost V 2 bases and J 2 bases; bases outside gene matches: 4. Germline V gene lookup returns CDR1 SGHTA and CDR2 FQGNSA. The CDR3 nucleotides are TGTGCCAGCAGCTTAACCGGGACTACCACAGATACGCAGTATTTT. This gives the protein CASSLTGTTTDTQYF.

The chain is built from TRBV7-2 and TRBJ2-5, with D tentatively TRBD2 (6 bases). The CDR3 contains 14 residues. The V end lost 1 base, the J end lost 1 base, and 7 bases lay between the germline ends. The germline V gene encodes CDR1 SGHTA and CDR2 FQGNSA. The CDR3 coding sequence is TGTGCCAGCAGCTTAGGCGGGGCCCAAGAGACCCAGTACTTC. It specifies CASSLGGAQETQYF.

The chain recombines TRBV7-9 with TRBJ1-4; TRBD1 might be the D (6 bases). V was clipped by 5 bases and J by 8 bases, with 18 bases between them. CDR3 size: 15 residues. Germline-derived CDR1 and CDR2 are SEHNR and FQNEAQ (reference sequence). The CDR3 nucleotides read TGTGCCAGCAGCCCCCTTTGGGGGCAAGAGGAAAAACTGTTTTTT. Translating gives CASSPLWGQEEKLFF.

This chain uses TRBV27 with TRBJ2-7; no definite D call. CDR3 length equals 12 residues. Trimming left V 4 bases short and J 5 bases short, with 9 bases between. The V gene's germline CDR1 is MNHEY and CDR2 SMNVEV (reference sequence). In DNA, the CDR3 is TGTGCCAGCAGTTCCCCCGACAACGAGCAGTACTTC. It codes for CASSSPDNEQYF.

This rearrangement joins TRBV18 to TRBJ2-7, with 12 bases fitting TRBD2. The J segment lost 4 bases and the V segment lost 6 bases, leaving 4 bases of the junction unmatched. The CDR3 runs 14 residues. Per the germline V gene, CDR1 is KGHSH and CDR2 is LQKENI. The CDR3 reads CASSSGTSGYEQYF. In DNA, the CDR3 is TGTGCCAGCTCCTCCGGGACTAGCGGGTACGAGCAGTACTTC.

This clone was observed a single time. The rearrangement joins TRBV2 to TRBJ2-7; 8 positions match TRBD1. Trimming removed 3 bases from V and 6 bases from J; junction bases left unmatched: 7. Germline CDR1 reads SNHLY; CDR2 reads FYNNEI. The CDR3 sequence is 14 residues long. CDR3 sequence (DNA): TGTGCCAGCAGTGAGCAGGGGGCCTTTTTCGAGCAGTACTTC. It translates to CASSEQGAFFEQYF.

The chain couples TRBV7-8 to TRBJ2-7; 12 nucleotides align to TRBD1. This CDR3 is built from 15 residues. The V segment lost 7 bases and the J segment 3 bases; nucleotides outside the gene matches: 7. From germline, CDR1 is SGHVS and CDR2 FQNEAQ. Here the CDR3 DNA reads TGTGCCAGCAAGCTGGGACAGGGGGCTCTCTACGAGCAGTACTTC. It yields the protein CASKLGQGALYEQYF. Full variable domain (rest looked up from reference TRBV7-8 and TRBJ2-7): GAGVSQSPRYKVAKRGQDVALRCDPISGHVSLFWYQQALGQGPEFLTYFQNEAQLDKSGLPSDRFFAERPEGSVSTLKIQRTQQEDSAVYLCASKLGQGALYEQYFGPGTRLTVT.

A remark on this clone: Germline and junction disagree at one end, which may indicate a read error. The chain is built from TRBV7-9 and TRBJ1-4; tentative D call: TRBD1 (6 bases). The CDR3 totals 18 residues. Germline CDR1 and CDR2: SEHNR and FQNEAQ (reference sequence). CDR3 protein: CSSSLPSGAGWPNEKLFF. The CDR3 coding sequence is TGTTCCAGCAGCTTACCCTCAGGGGCAGGGTGGCCTAATGAAAAACTGTTTTTT.

V gene TRBV29-1 combines with J gene TRBJ1-4; D is uncertain. Germline assignment: CDR1 SQVTM and CDR2 ANQGSEA. The CDR3 is 13 amino acids. V lost 4 bases and J 7 bases, leaving 13 bases between the germline ends. The CDR3 nucleotides are TGCAGCGTTGGTGACCAAGCGGGTGAAAAACTGTTTTTT. Protein: CSVGDQAGEKLFF. The full variable domain, in which reference TRBV29-1 and TRBJ1-4 provide the parts outside the CDR3, is SAVISQKPSRDICQRGTSLTIQCQVDSQVTMMFWYRQQPGQSLTLIATANQGSEATYESGFVIDKFPISRPNLTFSTLTVSNMSPEDSSIYLCSVGDQAGEKLFFGSGTQLSVL.

The rearrangement links TRBV28 to TRBJ2-7; no clear D gene. The V and J ends lost 7 bases and 3 bases respectively, with 19 bases between them. Germline lookup yields CDR1 MDHEN and CDR2 SYDVKM. This CDR3 contains 15 residues. The CDR3 coding sequence is TGTGCCAGCATCCCGCGATCGCCCTCTCTCTACGAGCAGTACTTC. Its translation is CASIPRSPSLYEQYF.

The rearrangement links TRBV2 to TRBJ2-2, with a tentative D call TRBD2 (5 bases). Per germline, CDR1 SNHLY and CDR2 FYNNEI. The CDR3 contains 15 residues. V was shortened by 2 bases and J by 4 bases, with 11 bases between the two germline ends. The CDR3 nucleotides are TGTGCCAGCAGTGAATGGCTAGCCGGCACCGGGGAGCTGTTTTTT. As protein: CASSEWLAGTGELFF.

CDR3 in amino acids: CSARDENEQFF. The CDR3 DNA reads TGCAGTGCTAGAGATGAGAATGAGCAGTTCTTC. V usage is TRBV20-1 and J usage is TRBJ2-1; D not resolved. The CDR3 consists of 11 residues. CDR1 DFQATT and CDR2 SNEGSKA come from the germline V gene (reference sequence). The V gene lost 0 bases and the J gene lost 7 bases, with 4 bases spanning the gap.

This clone has a single count. This chain connects TRBV5-5 to TRBJ1-1, with 9 nucleotides matching TRBD1. The CDR3 has 15 residues. In germline, CDR1 is SGHKS, CDR2 YYEKEE (reference sequence). V lost 4 bases and J lost 2; bases outside the gene matches: 6. CDR3 nucleotide sequence: TGTGCCAGCAGCCCTCGACAGGGGGTTAACACTGAAGCTTTCTTT. It codes for CASSPRQGVNTEAFF.